These 5 T cell receptor beta chains originate from one sample sequenced in a study of cytomegalovirus exposure and HLA in healthy donors. Here immunoSEQ multiplex PCR was the method, and the copy in TCRdb shows in-frame clones only, minus some. The data contain around 160,000 clones, more than 75% of them singletons. The sequencing input was PBMCs. The receptors were sampled from a young man in good health and CMV-seronegative.

This chain joins TRBV18 and TRBJ1-5; D is possibly TRBD1 (6 bases). CDR3 length: 15 residues. CDR1 and CDR2 from the germline V gene are KGHSH and LQKENI. V was pared by 2 bases and J by 7 bases, with 15 bases between. CDR3 sequence: CASSPLETGGQPQHF. CDR3 nucleotide sequence: TGTGCCAGCTCACCATTGGAGACAGGCGGACAGCCCCAGCATTTT. Based on the CDR3 plus reference TRBV18 and TRBJ1-5, the full variable domain is NAGVMQNPRHLVRRRGQEARLRCSPMKGHSHVYWYRQLPEEGLKFMVYLQKENIIDESGMPKERFSAEFPKEGPSILRIQQVVRGDSAAYFCASSPLETGGQPQHFGDGTRLSIL.

This chain uses TRBV6-5 with TRBJ1-2, with 7 bases that match TRBD1. Trimming removed 4 bases from V and 3 bases from J; junction bases left unmatched: 5. Per germline, CDR1 MNHEY and CDR2 SVGAGI. The CDR3 is made up of 14 amino acids. CDR3 coding DNA: TGTGCCAGCAGTTCCTATCAGGGGGACTATGGCTACACCTTC. Its translation is CASSSYQGDYGYTF.

This sequence joins TRBV10-2 and TRBJ2-2; no clear D gene. V lost 7 bases, J lost 6 bases, and 12 bases lay in between. CDR1 and CDR2 (germline): WSHSY, SAAADI. CDR3 length: 13 residues. The CDR3 coding sequence is TGCGCCAGCACTAAGGTAGCCGCCGGGGAGCTGTTTTTT. The encoded protein is CASTKVAAGELFF.

V is TRBV7-8 and J is TRBJ2-1; TRBD2 matches 10 bases. The CDR3 has 15 residues. V dropped 1 base and J dropped 7; count of bases not matched to a gene: 4. Germline assignment: CDR1 SGHVS and CDR2 FQNEAQ. The DNA of the CDR3 is TGTGCCAGCAGCTTAGTAGCGGGAGGCTCTAATGAGCAGTTCTTC. Its translation is CASSLVAGGSNEQFF.

J is TRBJ2-7 and V is TRBV11-3; maybe TRBD2 (6 bases). The germline V and J ends were trimmed by 5 bases and 7 bases, with 15 bases remaining between them. The CDR3 length is 13 residues. Per the germline V gene, CDR1 is SGHNT and CDR2 is YENEEA. This CDR3 is CASSPDGAGEQYF. CDR3 nucleotides: TGTGCCAGCAGCCCGGACGGGGCGGGGGAGCAGTACTTC.